The 9 T cell receptor beta chains below were found in one sample sequenced in a study of long-term antiretroviral therapy in people with HIV. Runs used v3.0 of the immunoSEQ assay and were done at survey level. Sequenced by immunoSEQ multiplex PCR; TCRdb stores in-frame clones only, minus some. The repertoire has about 25,000 clones, roughly 77% of them found once; the top ten carry more than 4%. The sequencing here drew on unsorted PBMCs, taken 0.5 years after starting antiretroviral therapy. The receptor source for this set is a middle-aged woman with HIV.

This clone was found once. The rearrangement links TRBV30 to TRBJ2-1; 8 bases align to TRBD1. CDR1 is GTSNPN, CDR2 SVGIG, per germline (reference sequence). This CDR3 comprises 14 residues. Losses at the gene ends were 7 bases for V and 1 base for J; bases not matched to a gene: 6. This chain's CDR3 is CASDRGESYNEQFF. In nucleotides, the CDR3 is TGTGCCTCAGACAGGGGTGAATCCTACAATGAGCAGTTCTTC.

The gene calls are TRBV15 and TRBJ2-2, with D tentatively TRBD1 (5 bases). Germline V gene sequence: CDR1 LNHNV, CDR2 YYDKDF (reference sequence). This CDR3 has 17 amino acids. Trimming shortened V by 0 bases and J by 4 bases, and 15 bases separated the two germline ends. In DNA, the CDR3 is TGTGCCACCAGCAGAGATTCAGTCGCAGGGATCACCGGGGAGCTGTTTTTT. This sequence encodes CATSRDSVAGITGELFF.

This clone was detected once. Here the CDR3 reads CASSERPQGPQNIQYF. The CDR3 DNA is TGTGCCAGCAGCGAGCGACCCCAGGGGCCCCAAAACATTCAGTACTTC. This sequence joins TRBV5-6 and TRBJ2-4; tentative D call: TRBD1 (6 bases). The CDR3 runs 16 residues. CDR1 is SGHDT and CDR2 is YYEEEE in the germline V gene. V dropped 4 bases and J dropped 5 bases, with 19 bases sitting between them.

This chain links TRBV7-6 with TRBJ2-5; weak D call: TRBD1 (6 bases). Looked up from germline, CDR1 is SGHVS and CDR2 is FNYEAQ. V lost 4 bases and J 5 bases, leaving 11 bases between the germline ends. The CDR3 is 13 residues long. The CDR3 is CASSSDSLETQYF. As DNA, the CDR3 is TGTGCCAGCAGCTCGGACAGCTTGGAGACCCAGTACTTC.

As concerns this clone: An end of the junction does not agree with germline; a read error may underlie this. The chain is built from TRBV10-3 and TRBJ2-2; D is perhaps TRBD1 or TRBD2 (5 bases each). The CDR3 spans 15 residues. Germline CDR1 is ENHRY and CDR2 is SYGVKD. CDR3 sequence: CAISESGTNTGELLF. The DNA for the CDR3 is TGTGCCATCAGTGAGTCCGGGACCAACACCGGGGAGCTGCTTTTT.

This rearrangement joins TRBV7-8 to TRBJ1-3, with 11 bases lining up with TRBD1. CDR3 length: 16 amino acids. In germline, CDR1 is SGHVS, CDR2 FQNEAQ. J gave up 0 bases and V 5 bases, and 3 bases lay outside the gene matches. The chain's CDR3 is CASSEGTGGSGNTIYF. DNA of the CDR3: TGTGCCAGCAGCGAGGGGACAGGGGGCTCTGGAAACACCATATATTTT. Filled out from reference TRBV7-8 and TRBJ1-3, the complete variable domain reads GAGVSQSPRYKVAKRGQDVALRCDPISGHVSLFWYQQALGQGPEFLTYFQNEAQLDKSGLPSDRFFAERPEGSVSTLKIQRTQQEDSAVYLCASSEGTGGSGNTIYFGEGSWLTVV.

The gene calls are TRBV6-4 and TRBJ1-1; the D is unclear. From germline, CDR1 is MRHNA and CDR2 SNTAGT. Deletions cut 5 bases from V and 0 bases from J, with 16 bases between. There are 16 residues in the CDR3. CDR3 nucleotide sequence: TGTGCCAGCAGTACCTGGGGAGTGTTTATGAACACTGAAGCTTTCTTT. Its protein product is CASSTWGVFMNTEAFF.

This clone turned up a few times. The chain links TRBV27 to TRBJ1-6, with 9 bases that match TRBD1. The CDR3 totals 18 residues. V lost 7 bases to trimming and J lost 8 bases; unmatched junction nucleotides: 18. Germline CDR1 reads MNHEY; CDR2 reads SMNVEV (reference sequence). The CDR3 loop is CASKTPSPNRGRDSPLHF. DNA for the CDR3: TGTGCCAGCAAAACCCCCTCGCCGAACAGGGGGCGTGATTCACCCCTCCACTTT.

The chain couples TRBV28 to TRBJ1-1, with TRBD1 as a possible D gene (5 bases). This CDR3 comprises 15 residues. Trimming cost V 4 bases and J 4 bases, with 16 bases left between them. Per the germline V gene, CDR1 is MDHEN and CDR2 is SYDVKM. In DNA form, the CDR3 reads TGTGCCAGCAGTTCCTCCCTAGGGGCGAGCACTGAAGCTTTCTTT. Encoded protein: CASSSSLGASTEAFF.